A single sample is the source of the 13 T cell receptor beta chains below, sequenced in a study of control samples from healthy donors and cancer patients. Produced via immunoSEQ multiplex PCR; TCRdb's table is partial and in-frame only. This table has some 120,000 clones, 87% appearing once. Source material: blood. Receptors were obtained from a man between 60 and 75 years old in good health.

The rearrangement joins TRBV11-2 to TRBJ2-1; TRBD2 matches at 9 bases. Germline values: CDR1 SGHAT, CDR2 FQNNGV. V shed 0 bases, J shed 8 bases, and the junction held 2 bases outside the gene matches. The CDR3 loop spans 14 amino acids. This chain's CDR3 is CASSLERGGHEQFF. The CDR3 bases are TGTGCCAGCAGCTTAGAGCGGGGGGGTCATGAGCAGTTCTTC.

The chain employs TRBV3-1 (or the pseudogene TRBV3-2) and TRBJ2-1, with TRBD2 matching over 10 bases. Trimming cost V 2 bases and J 4 bases; bases outside gene matches: 2. Germline V lookup: CDR1 LGHDT, CDR2 YNNKEL (reference sequence). This CDR3 has 15 residues. CDR3 coding DNA: TGTGCCAGCAGCCAACAACTAGCGGGGTACAATGAGCAGTTCTTC. Translating it yields CASSQQLAGYNEQFF.

The chain has TRBV7-8 and TRBJ2-5; no reliable D call. This CDR3 has 15 residues. The V and J ends lost 5 bases and 5 bases respectively, with 18 bases between them. Germline V gene sequence: CDR1 SGHVS, CDR2 FQNEAQ. The CDR3 bases are TGTGCCAGCAGCCACAAAACGGGTACGCTGGAGACCCAGTACTTC. It yields the protein CASSHKTGTLETQYF.

The chain employs TRBV3-1 (or the pseudogene TRBV3-2) and TRBJ1-1; 8 bases are shared with TRBD1. The junction had 1 base not matched to a gene; V was cut back by 0 bases and J by 4 bases. The germline V gene encodes CDR1 LGHDT and CDR2 YNNKEL (reference sequence). The CDR3 runs to 14 residues. CDR3 sequence reads: CASSQDQGATEAFF. CDR3 DNA sequence: TGTGCCAGCAGCCAAGATCAGGGGGCCACTGAAGCTTTCTTT.

The chain joins TRBV19 to TRBJ1-1; tentative D call: TRBD1 (5 bases). The germline V gene has CDR1 LNHDA and CDR2 SQIVND (reference sequence). CDR3 size: 14 residues. V lost 4 bases, J lost 1 base, and 10 bases lay in between. CDR3 amino acids: CASSKEGPNTEAFF. CDR3 DNA sequence: TGTGCCAGTAGTAAAGAGGGGCCGAACACTGAAGCTTTCTTT.

The chain has TRBV11-2 and TRBJ1-1; D is undetermined. Germline lookup yields CDR1 SGHAT and CDR2 FQNNGV. Trimming left V 1 base short and J 5 bases short, with 14 bases between. The CDR3 is made up of 15 amino acids. The CDR3 here is CASSLGGILGTEAFF. The DNA for the CDR3 is TGTGCCAGCAGCTTAGGAGGGATCTTAGGAACTGAAGCTTTCTTT.

This clone was detected once. The chain combines TRBV18 with TRBJ2-2; TRBD1 is a possible D gene (6 bases). The CDR3 runs to 15 residues. V lost 2 bases to trimming and J lost 1 base, with 8 bases between them. The germline V gene has CDR1 KGHSH and CDR2 LQKENI. The DNA of the CDR3 is TGTGCCAGCTCACCATTGGGACAGAACACCGGGGAGCTGTTTTTT. The encoded protein is CASSPLGQNTGELFF.

The chain links TRBV4-3 to TRBJ1-1; weak D call: TRBD1 (5 bases). Trimming removed 5 bases at V and 1 base at J, with 11 bases between. Germline V CDR1 and CDR2: LGHNA, YSLEER. CDR3 size: 14 residues. Here the CDR3 DNA reads TGCGCCAGCAGCGTCCAGGGAAGGAACACTGAAGCTTTCTTT. Protein: CASSVQGRNTEAFF.

The chain couples TRBV9 to TRBJ2-2; a possible D gene is TRBD2 (5 bases). Germline-derived CDR1 and CDR2 are SGDLS and YYNGEE. The CDR3 runs to 16 residues. The ends were cut back, 4 bases at V and 0 bases at J, with 13 bases in the middle. The CDR3, as DNA: TGTGCCAGCAGCTTAACGGGGAGTACGAACACCGGGGAGCTGTTTTTT. Protein: CASSLTGSTNTGELFF.

This chain joins TRBV6-2 or TRBV6-3 and TRBJ2-5; a weak D match, TRBD1 (7 bases). The CDR3 runs 14 residues. Per germline, CDR1 MNHEY and CDR2 SVGEGT. Trimming took 2 bases from V and 5 from J, leaving 12 bases between them. CDR3 residues: CASSYQGGPETQYF. In DNA, the CDR3 is TGTGCCAGCAGTTACCAGGGGGGCCCCGAGACCCAGTACTTC.

The rearrangement joins TRBV6-2 or TRBV6-3 to TRBJ1-2; D is undetermined. Germline V CDR1 and CDR2: MNHEY, SVGEGT. V lost 6 bases to trimming and J lost 3 bases, with 5 bases between them. This CDR3 is built from 11 residues. The CDR3 protein is CASSDDYGYTF. The CDR3, as DNA: TGTGCCAGCAGCGACGACTATGGCTACACCTTC.

V and J are TRBV6-5 and TRBJ1-4; TRBD1 aligns across 9 bases. Germline V gene sequence: CDR1 MNHEY, CDR2 SVGAGI. Germline trimming cut 5 bases from V and 7 bases from J; bases unmatched to any gene: 5. This CDR3 spans 14 amino acids. CDR3: CASSPGQGGEKLFF. The CDR3 bases are TGTGCCAGCAGTCCGGGACAGGGTGGTGAAAAACTGTTTTTT.

The gene calls are TRBV6-5 and TRBJ2-6; D call uncertain. The V gene lost 6 bases and the J gene lost 3 bases, with 12 bases spanning the gap. The CDR3 is made up of 15 amino acids. Germline CDR1 reads MNHEY; CDR2 reads SVGAGI. The DNA for the CDR3 is TGTGCCAGCAGAACCCAGGATATTGGGGCCAACGTCCTGACTTTC. It is translated as CASRTQDIGANVLTF.